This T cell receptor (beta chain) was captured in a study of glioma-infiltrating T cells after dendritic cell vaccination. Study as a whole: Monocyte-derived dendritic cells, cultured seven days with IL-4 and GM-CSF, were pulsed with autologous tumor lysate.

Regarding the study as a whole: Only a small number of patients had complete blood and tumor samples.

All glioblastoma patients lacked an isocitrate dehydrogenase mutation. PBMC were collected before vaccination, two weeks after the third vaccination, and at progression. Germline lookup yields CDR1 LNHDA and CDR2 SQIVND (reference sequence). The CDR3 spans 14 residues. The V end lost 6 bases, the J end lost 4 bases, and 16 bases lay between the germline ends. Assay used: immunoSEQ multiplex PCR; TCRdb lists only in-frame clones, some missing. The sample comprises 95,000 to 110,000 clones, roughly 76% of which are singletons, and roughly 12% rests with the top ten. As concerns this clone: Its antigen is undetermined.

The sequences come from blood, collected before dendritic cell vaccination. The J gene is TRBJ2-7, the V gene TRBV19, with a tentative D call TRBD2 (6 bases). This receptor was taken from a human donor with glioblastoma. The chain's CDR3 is CASSLIGGIYEQYF. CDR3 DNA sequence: TGTGCCAGTAGCCTTATCGGGGGAATATACGAGCAGTACTTC. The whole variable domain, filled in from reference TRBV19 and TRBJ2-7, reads DGGITQSPKYLFRKEGQNVTLSCEQNLNHDAMYWYRQDPGQGLRLIYYSQIVNDFQKGDIAEGYSVSREKKESFPLTVTSAQKNPTAFYLCASSLIGGIYEQYFGPGTRLTVT.